The source of this T cell receptor beta chain is a study of T cell changes during pregnancy in multiple sclerosis. This clone ranks as medium-sized. TCRdb's copy holds only in-frame clones and misses some; the assay was immunoSEQ multiplex PCR. The table includes some 22,000 clones, roughly 86% detected once. This sequence originates from a female donor in good health, enrolled as a control in a pregnancy study. The sample consisted of CD4+ T cells from peripheral blood mononuclear cells, taken in the second trimester of pregnancy.

The CDR3 here is CASSPGEASGKLNTGELFF. In DNA, the CDR3 is TGTGCCAGCAGCCCGGGAGAGGCTAGCGGGAAACTGAACACCGGGGAGCTGTTTTTT. The chain joins TRBV4-2 to TRBJ2-2; 9 bases agree with TRBD2. The CDR3 spans 19 residues. V shed 4 bases, J shed 1 base, and the junction held 13 bases outside the gene matches. CDR1 and CDR2 from the germline V gene are LGHNA and YNFKEQ.